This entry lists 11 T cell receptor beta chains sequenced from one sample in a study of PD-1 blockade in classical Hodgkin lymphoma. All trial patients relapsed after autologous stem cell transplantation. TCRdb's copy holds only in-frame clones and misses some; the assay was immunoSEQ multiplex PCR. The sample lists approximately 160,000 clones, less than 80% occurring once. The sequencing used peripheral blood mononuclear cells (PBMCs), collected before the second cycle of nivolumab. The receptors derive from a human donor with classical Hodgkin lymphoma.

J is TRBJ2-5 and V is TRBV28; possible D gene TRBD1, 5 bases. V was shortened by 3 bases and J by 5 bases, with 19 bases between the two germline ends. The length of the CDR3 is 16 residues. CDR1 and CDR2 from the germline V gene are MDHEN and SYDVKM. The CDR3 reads CASSFVGAVRRETQYF. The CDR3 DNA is TGTGCCAGCAGTTTTGTAGGGGCGGTGCGTCGGGAGACCCAGTACTTC.

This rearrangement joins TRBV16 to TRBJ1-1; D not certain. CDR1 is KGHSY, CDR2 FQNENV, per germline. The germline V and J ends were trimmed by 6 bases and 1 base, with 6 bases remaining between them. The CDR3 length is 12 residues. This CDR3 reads CASSRPNTEAFF. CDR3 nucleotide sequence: TGTGCCAGCAGTCGACCGAACACTGAAGCTTTCTTT.

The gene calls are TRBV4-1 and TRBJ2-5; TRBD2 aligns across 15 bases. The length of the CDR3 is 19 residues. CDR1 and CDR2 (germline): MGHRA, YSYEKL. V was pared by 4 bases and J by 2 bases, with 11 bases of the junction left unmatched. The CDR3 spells CASSLFPWTSGGEQETQYF. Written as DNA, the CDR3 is TGCGCCAGCAGCCTATTCCCGTGGACTAGCGGGGGGGAACAAGAGACCCAGTACTTC.

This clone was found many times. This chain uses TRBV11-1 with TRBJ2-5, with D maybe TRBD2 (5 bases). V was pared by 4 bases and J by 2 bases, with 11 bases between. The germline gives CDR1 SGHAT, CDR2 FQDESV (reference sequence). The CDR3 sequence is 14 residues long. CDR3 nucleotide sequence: TGTGCCAGCAGCTCCGGACTGAAACAAGAGACCCAGTACTTC. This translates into CASSSGLKQETQYF.

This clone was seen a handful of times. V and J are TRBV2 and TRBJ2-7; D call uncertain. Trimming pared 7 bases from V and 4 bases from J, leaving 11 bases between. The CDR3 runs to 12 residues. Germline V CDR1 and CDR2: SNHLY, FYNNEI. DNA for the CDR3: TGTGCCAGCACCGACGCAGAGTACGAGCAGTACTTC. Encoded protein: CASTDAEYEQYF. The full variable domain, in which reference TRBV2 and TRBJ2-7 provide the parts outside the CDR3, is EPEVTQTPSHQVTQMGQEVILRCVPISNHLYFYWYRQILGQKVEFLVSFYNNEISEKSEIFDDQFSVERPDGSNFTLKIRSTKLEDSAMYFCASTDAEYEQYFGPGTRLTVT.

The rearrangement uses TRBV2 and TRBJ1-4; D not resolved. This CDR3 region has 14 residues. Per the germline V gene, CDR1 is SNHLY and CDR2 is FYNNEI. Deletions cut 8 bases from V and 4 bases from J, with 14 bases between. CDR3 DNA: TGTGCCAGCGGGGTGGGCGGGAATAATGAAAAACTGTTTTTT. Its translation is CASGVGGNNEKLFF.

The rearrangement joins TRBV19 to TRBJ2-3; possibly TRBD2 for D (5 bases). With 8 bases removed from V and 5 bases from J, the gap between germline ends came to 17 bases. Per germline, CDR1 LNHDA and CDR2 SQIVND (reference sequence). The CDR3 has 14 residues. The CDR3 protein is CASGLSAELDTQYF. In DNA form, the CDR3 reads TGTGCCAGTGGGCTTAGCGCTGAGTTAGATACGCAGTATTTT.

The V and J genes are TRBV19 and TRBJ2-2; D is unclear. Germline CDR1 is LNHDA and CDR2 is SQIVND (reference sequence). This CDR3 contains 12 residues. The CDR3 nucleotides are TGTGTCTCCCAGTCGAACACCGGGGAGCTGTTTTTT. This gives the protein CVSQSNTGELFF.

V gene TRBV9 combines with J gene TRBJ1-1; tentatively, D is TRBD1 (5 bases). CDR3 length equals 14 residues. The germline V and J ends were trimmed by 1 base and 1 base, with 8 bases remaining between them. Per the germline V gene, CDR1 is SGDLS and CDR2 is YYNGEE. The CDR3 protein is CASSVKQANTEAFF. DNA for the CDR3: TGTGCCAGCAGCGTAAAACAGGCGAACACTGAAGCTTTCTTT.

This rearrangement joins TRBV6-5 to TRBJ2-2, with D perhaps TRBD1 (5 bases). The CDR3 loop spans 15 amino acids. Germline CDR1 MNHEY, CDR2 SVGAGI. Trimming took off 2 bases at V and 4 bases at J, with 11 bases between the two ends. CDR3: CASSYRRAATGELFF. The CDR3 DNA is TGTGCCAGCAGTTACCGCAGGGCTGCCACCGGGGAGCTGTTTTTT.

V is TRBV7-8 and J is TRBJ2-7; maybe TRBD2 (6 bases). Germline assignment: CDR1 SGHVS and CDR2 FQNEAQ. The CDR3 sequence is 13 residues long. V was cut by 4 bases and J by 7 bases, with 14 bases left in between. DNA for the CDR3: TGTGCCAGCAGCTGGGAGGCGGTGGGAGAGCAGTACTTC. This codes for CASSWEAVGEQYF.